These T cell receptor beta chains were read from a single sample in a study of T cell changes during pregnancy in multiple sclerosis. The table came from immunoSEQ multiplex PCR; TCRdb's copy has only in-frame clones and leaves some out. The repertoire has roughly 97,000 clones, 90% of them found once; the top ten carry 0.7% to 0.9%. The input for sequencing was peripheral blood, taken in the second trimester of pregnancy. The receptors shown here come from a female donor in good health, enrolled as a control in a pregnancy study. Each CDR3 is given with its conserved first and last residue. D genes are given only for firm matches. Where a row states a size, it is once, few, many or the class of an expanded clone; other rows omit it.

V,size,J,D,CDR3,DNA
TRBV7-2,NA,TRBJ1-1,NA,CASSLGGGMNTEAFF,TGTGCCAGCAGCCTGGGCGGGGGGATGAACACTGAAGCTTTCTTT
TRBV10-3,NA,TRBJ2-5,NA,CAISESGDRETQYF,TGTGCCATCAGTGAGTCTGGAGACCGAGAGACCCAGTACTTC
TRBV7-2,NA,TRBJ1-2,NA,CASSYRQTGAYGYTF,TGTGCCAGCAGCTATAGACAGACTGGGGCTTATGGCTACACCTTC
TRBV6-4,NA,TRBJ2-3,TRBD2,CASSGGEGADTQYF,TGTGCCAGCAGTGGAGGGGAGGGCGCAGATACGCAGTATTTT
TRBV5-5,NA,TRBJ2-4,TRBD1,CASSYGQGLNIQYF,TGTGCCAGCAGCTACGGACAGGGATTGAACATTCAGTACTTC
TRBV4-3,NA,TRBJ1-6,NA,CASSQFGGSVVGRNSPLHF,TGCGCCAGCAGCCAATTTGGCGGCTCCGTGGTGGGGAGGAATTCACCCCTCCACTTT
TRBV29-1,NA,TRBJ2-1,NA,CSVGLALEQFF,TGCAGCGTCGGCCTAGCGCTTGAGCAGTTCTTC
TRBV28,NA,TRBJ1-5,NA,CASSPYSNQPQHF,TGTGCCAGCAGCCCGTATAGCAATCAGCCCCAGCATTTT
TRBV15,NA,TRBJ2-2,NA,CATSRAGDTGELFF,TGTGCCACCAGCAGGGCAGGGGACACCGGGGAGCTGTTTTTT
TRBV6-6,NA,TRBJ1-1,NA,CASSRQGSAGGTEAFF,TGTGCCAGCAGCCGTCAAGGGTCTGCCGGCGGGACTGAAGCTTTCTTT
TRBV28,once,TRBJ1-2,NA,CASSFPQGTDGYTF,TGTGCCAGCAGTTTCCCACAGGGAACCGATGGCTACACCTTC
TRBV5-6,NA,TRBJ1-2,TRBD1,CASSRAGTGGRGYTF,TGTGCCAGCAGCCGAGCAGGGACAGGGGGCCGAGGCTACACCTTC
TRBV7-2,NA,TRBJ1-3,NA,CASSQIGRPATGNTIYF,TGTGCCAGCAGCCAAATTGGGAGGCCTGCTACAGGAAACACCATATATTTT
TRBV28,NA,TRBJ1-3,NA,CASSLLLGGPYGNTIYF,TGTGCCAGCAGTTTACTCCTGGGGGGGCCCTACGGAAACACCATATATTTT
TRBV7-2,NA,TRBJ2-3,TRBD2,CASSLQPGAGESTDTQYF,TGTGCCAGCAGCCTCCAACCGGGAGCGGGGGAAAGCACAGATACGCAGTATTTT
TRBV7-2,NA,TRBJ2-7,NA,CASSLDRNRLGEQYF,TGTGCCAGCAGCTTAGACAGGAACCGTCTGGGCGAGCAGTATTTC
TRBV18,once,TRBJ2-5,TRBD2,CASSPPSGTSETWGETQYF,TGTGCCAGCTCACCACCTTCTGGGACTAGCGAAACCTGGGGAGAGACCCAGTACTTC
TRBV5-1,NA,TRBJ2-3,NA,CASHSAALSSTDTQYF,TGCGCCAGCCACTCTGCAGCGCTTTCTAGCACAGATACGCAGTATTTT
TRBV5-4,NA,TRBJ1-2,NA,CASSLGRVKAYGYTF,TGTGCCAGCAGCTTGGGGCGGGTGAAGGCCTATGGCTACACCTTC
TRBV11-2,NA,TRBJ1-1,NA,CASSLAGRIPNTEAFF,TGTGCCAGCAGCTTAGCGGGGAGGATCCCGAACACTGAAGCTTTCTTT
TRBV28,NA,TRBJ2-7,NA,CASSLGGGAQLF,TGTGCCAGCAGTTTGGGAGGGGGGGCCCAACTGTTC
TRBV19,NA,TRBJ1-3,NA,CASISTGRRSGNTIYF,TGTGCCAGTATTTCCACAGGGCGTCGCTCTGGAAACACCATATATTTT
TRBV20-1,NA,TRBJ2-7,NA,CSASHRDEQYF,TGCAGTGCTAGTCACAGGGACGAGCAGTACTTC
TRBV9,NA,TRBJ2-1,TRBD2,CASSVTGGDEQFF,TGTGCCAGCAGCGTGACGGGGGGAGATGAGCAGTTCTTC
TRBV4-3,NA,TRBJ1-4,NA,CASSQDLSTNEKLFF,TGCGCCAGCAGCCAAGATCTATCAACTAATGAAAAACTGTTTTTT
TRBV2,NA,TRBJ2-6,NA,CASSERQGRAGANVLTF,TGTGCCAGCAGTGAGCGGCAGGGTCGGGCTGGGGCCAACGTCCTGACTTTC
TRBV7-9,NA,TRBJ2-3,TRBD2,CASSFIAGETDTQYF,TGTGCCAGCAGCTTCATAGCGGGAGAAACAGATACGCAGTATTTT
TRBV5-1,NA,TRBJ1-1,NA,CAAGGTWPEAFF,TGCGCCGCTGGGGGGACGTGGCCTGAAGCTTTCTTT
TRBV7-2,once,TRBJ1-1,TRBD1,CASSTQTGSGEAFF,TGTGCCAGCAGCACCCAGACAGGGAGCGGTGAAGCTTTCTTT
TRBV11-3,once,TRBJ2-2,TRBD1,CASSRQGLGGELFF,TGTGCCAGCAGCCGACAGGGTCTAGGGGGGGAGCTGTTTTTT
TRBV7-7,NA,TRBJ1-3,TRBD1,CASSRQGRNTIYF,TGTGCCAGCAGTAGACAGGGCCGGAACACCATATATTTT
TRBV6-1,NA,TRBJ2-2,TRBD1,CASSEGGYWTGTGELFF,TGTGCCAGCAGTGAAGGAGGATACTGGACAGGGACCGGGGAGCTGTTTTTT
TRBV7-6,NA,TRBJ2-7,TRBD1,CASSLGSGTGGEQYF,TGTGCCAGCAGCTTAGGTTCCGGGACAGGGGGCGAGCAGTACTTC
TRBV2,NA,TRBJ2-3,TRBD1,CASSVSRDRGADTQYF,TGTGCCAGCAGTGTGAGCCGGGACAGGGGAGCAGATACGCAGTATTTT
TRBV5-8,NA,TRBJ1-6,NA,CASISPGESSYNSPLHF,TGTGCCAGCATCTCCCCAGGGGAGAGCTCCTATAATTCACCCCTCCACTTT